Here is one TCR beta chain with its context. The length of the CDR3 is 16 residues. V lost 3 bases, J lost 3 bases, and 14 bases lay in between. In germline, CDR1 is KGHSH, CDR2 LQKENI. The source of the sample is a study of blood T cell repertoires in COVID-19. Turning to the study itself: Some COVID-19 samples were acute and others convalescent; all came from the United States, Italy and Spain.

As originally analysed: Quantification of nucleated cells was approximated via reference gene primer amplification. Generated by immunoSEQ multiplex PCR, the TCRdb table keeps only in-frame clones and is missing some. V and J calls plus clone size are reproduced from that table; the DNA served to infer D and trimming. The repertoire consists of about 220,000 clones, with about nine tenths occurring once and the leading ten covering around 0.72%. Sequenced input: peripheral blood. V usage is TRBV18 and J usage is TRBJ1-4; no reliable D call. This clonotype was sampled from a man between 35 and 55 years old with acute or convalescent COVID-19. The chain's CDR3 is CASSPSLVKANEKLFF. The CDR3 DNA is TGTGCCAGCTCACCCTCCCTAGTCAAGGCTAATGAAAAACTGTTTTTT.